Below, 2 T cell receptor beta chains from the same sample are listed, as sequenced in a study of T cells in Graves' hyperthyroidism and ophthalmopathy. Using RNA transcripts as the source, TCR beta CDR3 regions were amplified. During a first-round RT-PCR of the TCR CDR3, the HTBI primer set was used. TCRdb re-derived calls from the multiplex PCR reads in MiXCR, one entry per CDR3 protein. The profile shows fewer than 350,000 distinct CDR3 sequences, around a sixth of them singletons. The specimen was blood. These receptors all come from a woman aged 40 to 50 with Graves' ophthalmopathy.

This clonotype was observed many times. Possible read error: a much larger clone is one base away. V and J are TRBV6-5 and TRBJ1-2, with no clear D. CDR3 length: 15 residues. The germline V gene has CDR1 MNHEY and CDR2 SVGAGI. CDR3 DNA: TGTGCCAGCAGTTACACGCGCTCGATTAACTGTGGCTACACCTTC. Its translation: CASSYTRSINCGYTF.

This clonotype was counted ten times or more. The J gene is TRBJ2-3, the V gene TRBV20-1; 8 bases agree with TRBD2. CDR3 length: 16 amino acids. J lost 2 bases, V lost 5 bases, and 12 bases had no gene match. CDR1 is DFQATT, CDR2 SNEGSKA, per germline (reference sequence). The chain's CDR3 is CSAARRGTRPTDTQYF. The CDR3, as DNA: TGCAGTGCTGCTCGGCGCGGGACTAGGCCCACAGATACGCAGTATTTT.